The entry below gives a single T cell receptor (beta chain) sequence along with its context. The data derive from a study of blood T cell repertoires in COVID-19. Overall study: Acute and convalescent COVID-19 samples came from the United States, Italy and Spain.

Clones were sequenced by immunoSEQ multiplex PCR, and TCRdb holds only the in-frame ones, with some missing. The sample contains about 250,000 clones, roughly 88% of which appear only once. The V gene lost 6 bases and the J gene lost 5 bases, with 23 bases spanning the gap. Germline assignment: CDR1 MDHEN and CDR2 SYDVKM. This CDR3 spans 17 amino acids. Those enrolled in Seattle joined during active infection and were followed longitudinally afterward. The sequence was obtained from a woman in her twenties or thirties with COVID-19, enrolled during active disease. The chain recombines TRBV28 with TRBJ2-1; tentative D call: TRBD1 (5 bases). Sequencing used peripheral blood. This CDR3 reads CASSRWEGVGGNNEQFF. CDR3 DNA sequence: TGTGCCAGCAGCCGCTGGGAAGGGGTGGGTGGGAACAATGAGCAGTTCTTC.